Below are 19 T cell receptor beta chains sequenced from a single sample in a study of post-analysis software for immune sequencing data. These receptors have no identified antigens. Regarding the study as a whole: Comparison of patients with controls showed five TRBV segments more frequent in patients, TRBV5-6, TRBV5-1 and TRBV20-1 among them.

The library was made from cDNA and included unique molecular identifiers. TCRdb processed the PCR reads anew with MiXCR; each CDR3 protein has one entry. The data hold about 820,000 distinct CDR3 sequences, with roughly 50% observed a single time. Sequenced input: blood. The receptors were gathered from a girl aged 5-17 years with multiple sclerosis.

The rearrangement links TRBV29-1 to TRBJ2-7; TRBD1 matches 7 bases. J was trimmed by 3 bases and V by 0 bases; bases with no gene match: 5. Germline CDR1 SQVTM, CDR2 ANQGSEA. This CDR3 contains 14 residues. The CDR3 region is CSVEDQDRDYEQYF. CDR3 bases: TGCAGCGTTGAAGATCAAGACAGGGACTACGAGCAGTACTTC.

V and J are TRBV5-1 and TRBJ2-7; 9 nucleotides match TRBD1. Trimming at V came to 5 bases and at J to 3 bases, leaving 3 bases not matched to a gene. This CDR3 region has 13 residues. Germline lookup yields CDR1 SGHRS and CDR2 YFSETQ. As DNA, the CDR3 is TGCGCCAGCAGTACAGGGGGCTTCTACGAGCAGTACTTC. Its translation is CASSTGGFYEQYF.

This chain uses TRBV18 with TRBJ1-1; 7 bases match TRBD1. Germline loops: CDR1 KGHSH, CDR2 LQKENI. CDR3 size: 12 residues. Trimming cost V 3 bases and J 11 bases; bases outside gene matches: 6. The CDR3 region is CASSPDRARAFF. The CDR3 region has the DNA TGTGCCAGCTCACCCGACAGGGCGCGGGCTTTCTTT.

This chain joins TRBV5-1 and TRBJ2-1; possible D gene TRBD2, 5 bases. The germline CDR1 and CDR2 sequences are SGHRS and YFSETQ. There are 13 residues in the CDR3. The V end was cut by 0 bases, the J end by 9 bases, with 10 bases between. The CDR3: CASSLVSEVEQFF. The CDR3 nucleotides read TGCGCCAGCAGCTTGGTTAGCGAGGTTGAGCAGTTCTTC.

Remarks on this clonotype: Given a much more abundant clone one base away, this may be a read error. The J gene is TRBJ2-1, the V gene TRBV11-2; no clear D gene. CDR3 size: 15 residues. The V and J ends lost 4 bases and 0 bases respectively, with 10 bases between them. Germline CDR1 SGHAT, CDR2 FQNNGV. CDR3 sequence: CASSSDWGSYNEQFF. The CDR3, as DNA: TGTGCCAGCAGCTCCGACTGGGGCTCCTACAATGAGCAGTTCTTC.

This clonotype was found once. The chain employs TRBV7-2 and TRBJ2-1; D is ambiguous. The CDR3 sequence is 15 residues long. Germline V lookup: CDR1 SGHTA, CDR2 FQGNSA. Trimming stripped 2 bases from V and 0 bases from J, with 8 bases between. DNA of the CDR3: TGTGCCAGCAGCTTACTATCCGACTCCTACAATGAGCAGTTCTTC. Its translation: CASSLLSDSYNEQFF.

For the CDR3, the DNA is TGCGCCAGCAGCTTGGGGGCTACTAGCGGGAGGAACAATGAGCAGTTCTTC. Translating gives CASSLGATSGRNNEQFF. The gene calls are TRBV5-1 and TRBJ2-1, with TRBD2 identical over 12 bases. V trimming: 0 bases; J trimming: 5 bases; junction bases outside the gene matches: 6. The CDR3 runs 17 residues. Germline lookup yields CDR1 SGHRS and CDR2 YFSETQ.

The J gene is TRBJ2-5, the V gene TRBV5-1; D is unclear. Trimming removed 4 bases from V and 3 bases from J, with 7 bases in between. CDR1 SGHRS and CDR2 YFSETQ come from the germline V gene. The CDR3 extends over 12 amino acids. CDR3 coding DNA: TGCGCCAGCAGCGGCTTTGAAGAGACCCAGTACTTC. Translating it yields CASSGFEETQYF.

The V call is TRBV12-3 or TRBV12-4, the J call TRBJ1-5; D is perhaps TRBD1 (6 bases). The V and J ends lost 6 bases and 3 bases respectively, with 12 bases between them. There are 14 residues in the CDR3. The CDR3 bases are TGTGCCAGCAGGCTGGGGGACAACAATCAGCCCCAGCATTTT. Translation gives CASRLGDNNQPQHF.

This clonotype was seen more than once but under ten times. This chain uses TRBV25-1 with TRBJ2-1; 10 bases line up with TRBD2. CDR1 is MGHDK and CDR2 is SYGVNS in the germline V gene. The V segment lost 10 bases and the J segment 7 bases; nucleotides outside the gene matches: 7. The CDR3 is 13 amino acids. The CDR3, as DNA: TGTGCCACCTTAGCGGGAGGTTGGAATGAGCAGTTCTTC. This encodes CATLAGGWNEQFF.

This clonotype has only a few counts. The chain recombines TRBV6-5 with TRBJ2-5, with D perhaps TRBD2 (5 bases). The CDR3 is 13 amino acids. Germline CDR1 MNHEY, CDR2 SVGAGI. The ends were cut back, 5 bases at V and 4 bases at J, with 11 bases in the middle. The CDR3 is CASSKAGGETQYF. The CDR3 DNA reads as TGTGCCAGCAGTAAGGCAGGAGGAGAGACCCAGTACTTC.

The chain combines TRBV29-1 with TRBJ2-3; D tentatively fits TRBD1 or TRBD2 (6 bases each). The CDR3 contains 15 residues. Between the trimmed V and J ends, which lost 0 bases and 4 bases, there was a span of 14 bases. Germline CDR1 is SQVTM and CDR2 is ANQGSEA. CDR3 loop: CSVEDYAGEADTQYF. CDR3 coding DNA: TGCAGCGTTGAAGATTACGCAGGGGAGGCAGATACGCAGTATTTT.

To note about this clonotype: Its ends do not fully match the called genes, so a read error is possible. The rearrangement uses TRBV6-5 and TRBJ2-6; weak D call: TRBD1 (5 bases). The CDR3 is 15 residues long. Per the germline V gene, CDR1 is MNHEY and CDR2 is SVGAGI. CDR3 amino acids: CASSSPSAGANVRTF. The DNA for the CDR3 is TGTGCCAGCAGCTCCCCATCGGCTGGGGCCAACGTCCGGACTTTC.

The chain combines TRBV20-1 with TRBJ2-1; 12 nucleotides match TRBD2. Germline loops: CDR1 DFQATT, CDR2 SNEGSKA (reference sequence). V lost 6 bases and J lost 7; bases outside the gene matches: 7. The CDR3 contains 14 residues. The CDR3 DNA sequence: TGCAGTGCCACGACTAGCGGGAGTTCTAATGAGCAGTTCTTC. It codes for CSATTSGSSNEQFF.

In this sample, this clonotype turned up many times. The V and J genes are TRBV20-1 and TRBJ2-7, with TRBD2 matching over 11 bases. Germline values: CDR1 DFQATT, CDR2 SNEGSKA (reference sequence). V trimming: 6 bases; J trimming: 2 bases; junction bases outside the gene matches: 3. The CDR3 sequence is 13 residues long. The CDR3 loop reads CSAPSGRTYEQYF. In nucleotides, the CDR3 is TGCAGTGCCCCTAGCGGGAGGACCTACGAGCAGTACTTC.

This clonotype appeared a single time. CDR3 amino acids: CSARVGSGSYEQYF. The CDR3 DNA follows: TGCAGTGCTAGAGTTGGTAGCGGGAGCTACGAGCAGTACTTC. The chain has TRBV20-1 and TRBJ2-7; 9 positions match TRBD2. V was pared by 1 base and J by 3 bases, with 4 bases of the junction left unmatched. CDR1 and CDR2 (germline): DFQATT, SNEGSKA (reference sequence). The CDR3 is 14 amino acids.

The CDR3 sequence is CASSLASDTQYF. CDR3 DNA sequence: TGTGCCAGCAGCTTAGCTTCGGATACGCAGTATTTT. The gene calls are TRBV7-9 and TRBJ2-3; D not certain. CDR3 size: 12 residues. Germline V gene lookup returns CDR1 SEHNR and CDR2 FQNEAQ (reference sequence). V shed 0 bases and J shed 6 bases, with 4 bases lying between them.

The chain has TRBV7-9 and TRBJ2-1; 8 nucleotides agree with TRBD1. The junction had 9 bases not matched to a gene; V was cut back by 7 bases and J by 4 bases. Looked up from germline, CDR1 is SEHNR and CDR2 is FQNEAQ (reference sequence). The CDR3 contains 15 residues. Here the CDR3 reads CASMAFGQGYNEQFF. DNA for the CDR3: TGTGCCAGCATGGCCTTTGGACAGGGATACAATGAGCAGTTCTTC.

DNA of the CDR3: TGTGCCAGCAGCCCCCAGCGGGGGGCCTACGAGCAGTACTTC. Translation: CASSPQRGAYEQYF. The chain carries TRBV7-2 and TRBJ2-7; 9 nucleotides match TRBD2. Per germline, CDR1 SGHTA and CDR2 FQGNSA. This CDR3 has 14 amino acids. The junction had 4 bases not matched to a gene; V was cut back by 5 bases and J by 2 bases.